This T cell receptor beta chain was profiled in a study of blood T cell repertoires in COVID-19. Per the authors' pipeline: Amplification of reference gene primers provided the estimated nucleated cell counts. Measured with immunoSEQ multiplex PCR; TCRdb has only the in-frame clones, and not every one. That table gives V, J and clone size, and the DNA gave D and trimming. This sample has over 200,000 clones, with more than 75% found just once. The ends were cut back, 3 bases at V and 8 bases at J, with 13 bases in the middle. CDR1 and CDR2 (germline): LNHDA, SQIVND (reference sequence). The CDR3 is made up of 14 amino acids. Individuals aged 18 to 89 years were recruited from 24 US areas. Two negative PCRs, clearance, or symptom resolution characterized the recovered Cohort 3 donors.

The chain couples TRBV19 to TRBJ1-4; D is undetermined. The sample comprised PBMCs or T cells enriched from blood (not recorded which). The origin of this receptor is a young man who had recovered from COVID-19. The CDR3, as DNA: TGTGCCAGTAGTATCCGATGGTCGGAGGAAAAACTGTTTTTT. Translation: CASSIRWSEEKLFF.